These 17 T cell receptor beta chains came from one sample sequenced in a study of blood T cell repertoires in COVID-19. Clones were sequenced by immunoSEQ multiplex PCR, and TCRdb holds only the in-frame ones, with some missing. The sample holds 120,000 or so clones; 90% are singletons and the top ten take 3.5% to 4%. The sequencing sample was made of peripheral blood. The receptors derive from a woman between 55 and 75 years old with COVID-19, enrolled during active disease.

The gene calls are TRBV2 and TRBJ1-6; D is uncertain. Trimming cost V 2 bases and J 8 bases, with 10 bases left between them. The germline gives CDR1 SNHLY, CDR2 FYNNEI. The CDR3 extends over 14 amino acids. The CDR3 DNA sequence: TGTGCCAGCAGTGAAATTACAACCGATTCACCCCTCCACTTT. Its translation: CASSEITTDSPLHF.

This clone has at least ten counts. This rearrangement joins TRBV7-6 to TRBJ2-1; 8 nucleotides agree with TRBD1. The CDR3 spans 15 residues. CDR1 and CDR2 (germline): SGHVS, FNYEAQ. V trimming: 7 bases; J trimming: 6 bases; junction bases outside the gene matches: 11. CDR3 in amino acids: CASTVGQGVINEQFF. The CDR3 bases are TGTGCCAGCACCGTAGGACAGGGAGTTATCAATGAGCAGTTCTTC.

This rearrangement joins TRBV19 to TRBJ2-1; 9 nucleotides line up with TRBD2. The CDR3 contains 14 residues. Trimming took 6 bases from V and 5 from J; bases not matched to a gene: 5. The germline V gene has CDR1 LNHDA and CDR2 SQIVND (reference sequence). The CDR3 DNA sequence: TGTGCCAGTAGGGATAGCGGGGGTAACAATGAGCAGTTCTTC. Translating gives CASRDSGGNNEQFF.

This clone was observed once. This chain connects TRBV4-1 to TRBJ1-2, with 7 bases fitting TRBD1. The CDR3 consists of 17 residues. V lost 4 bases to trimming and J lost 1 base; unmatched junction nucleotides: 12. Per the germline V gene, CDR1 is MGHRA and CDR2 is YSYEKL. For the CDR3, the DNA is TGCGCCAGCAGCCCTACCCCCGCCAGGGGGAATAACTATGGCTACACCTTC. Translated, it gives CASSPTPARGNNYGYTF.

The chain links TRBV18 to TRBJ2-2; possible D gene TRBD1, 5 bases. Germline CDR1 KGHSH, CDR2 LQKENI. Between the trimmed V and J ends, which lost 10 bases and 5 bases, there was a span of 17 bases. CDR3 length equals 14 residues. CDR3 DNA sequence: TGTGCCACAGGGCGGTTAACATCTACCGGGGAGCTGTTTTTT. Its protein is CATGRLTSTGELFF.

The V call is TRBV5-4, the J call TRBJ2-3, with 7 bases lining up with TRBD2. The CDR3 is 15 residues long. J lost 2 bases, V lost 3 bases, and 6 bases had no gene match. CDR1 and CDR2 from the germline V gene are SGHNT and YYREEE (reference sequence). The CDR3 nucleotides read TGTGCCAGCAGCTGGGGGGGTCCGACCACAGATACGCAGTATTTT. Its translation: CASSWGGPTTDTQYF.

The V gene is TRBV5-1, the J gene TRBJ1-2, with TRBD1 matching over 8 bases. This CDR3 is built from 16 residues. Germline lookup yields CDR1 SGHRS and CDR2 YFSETQ. Unmatched junction bases numbered 9, after V lost 3 bases and J lost 2 bases. The CDR3 loop is CASSSTTGGRNYGYTF. DNA for the CDR3: TGCGCCAGCAGCTCGACCACAGGGGGTCGGAACTATGGCTACACCTTC.

The V gene is TRBV7-8, the J gene TRBJ1-1, with D maybe TRBD1 (6 bases). Germline lookup yields CDR1 SGHVS and CDR2 FQNEAQ. This CDR3 spans 12 amino acids. The germline V and J ends were trimmed by 2 bases and 9 bases, with 10 bases remaining between them. CDR3: CASSLRDTKAFF. Here the CDR3 DNA reads TGTGCCAGCAGCTTACGGGACACGAAAGCTTTCTTT. The entire variable domain, with the rest obtained from reference TRBV7-8 and TRBJ1-1, is as follows: GAGVSQSPRYKVAKRGQDVALRCDPISGHVSLFWYQQALGQGPEFLTYFQNEAQLDKSGLPSDRFFAERPEGSVSTLKIQRTQQEDSAVYLCASSLRDTKAFFGQGTRLTVV.

V and J are TRBV4-1 and TRBJ1-1; 10 nucleotides match TRBD1. CDR1 and CDR2 (germline): MGHRA, YSYEKL. The CDR3 is 16 residues long. Trimming removed 4 bases from V and 1 base from J; junction bases left unmatched: 6. The CDR3 sequence: CASSLRRQGANTEAFF. The CDR3 DNA sequence: TGCGCCAGCAGCCTCCGCAGACAGGGGGCGAACACTGAAGCTTTCTTT.

The chain combines TRBV4-1 with TRBJ2-3; 8 positions match TRBD1. J was trimmed by 2 bases and V by 0 bases; bases with no gene match: 4. The germline V gene encodes CDR1 MGHRA and CDR2 YSYEKL. The CDR3 sequence is 16 residues long. This CDR3 is CASSQDLTGDTDTQYF. In DNA, the CDR3 is TGCGCCAGCAGCCAAGATCTGACAGGGGACACAGATACGCAGTATTTT.

This sequence joins TRBV7-9 and TRBJ2-7; D is unresolved. Trimming removed 5 bases at V and 7 bases at J, with 27 bases between. Germline V gives CDR1 SEHNR, CDR2 FQNEAQ (reference sequence). The CDR3 loop spans 17 amino acids. CDR3 sequence reads: CASSRLALTITHGEQYF. CDR3 DNA sequence: TGTGCCAGCAGCCGACTGGCTCTGACGATCACCCATGGGGAGCAGTACTTC.

The chain recombines TRBV6-5 with TRBJ1-4, with 7 bases matching TRBD1. The junction had 8 bases not matched to a gene; V was cut back by 6 bases and J by 7 bases. The germline gives CDR1 MNHEY, CDR2 SVGAGI. The CDR3 spans 14 residues. Written as DNA, the CDR3 is TGTGCCAGCAGATACAGGGGAGGACTTGAAAAACTGTTTTTT. Residues: CASRYRGGLEKLFF.

The chain carries TRBV3-1 (or the pseudogene TRBV3-2) and TRBJ1-3; 8 bases are shared with TRBD1. Germline V CDR1 and CDR2: LGHDT, YNNKEL (reference sequence). CDR3 length: 15 residues. The trim removed 3 bases at V and 2 bases at J, leaving 3 bases unmatched. The CDR3 DNA is TGTGCCAGCAGCCACCCAGGGGGCACTGGAAACACCATATATTTT. It encodes CASSHPGGTGNTIYF.

The J gene is TRBJ2-3, the V gene TRBV28; a weak D match, TRBD2 (6 bases). Trimming removed 5 bases from V and 3 bases from J, with 15 bases in between. The CDR3 runs to 15 residues. Germline loops: CDR1 MDHEN, CDR2 SYDVKM. The CDR3 protein is CASSPLGGETDTQYF. The CDR3 DNA is TGTGCCAGCAGTCCCCTGGGCGGGGAAACAGATACGCAGTATTTT.

A single count supports this clone. The gene calls are TRBV7-2 and TRBJ1-5; TRBD1 aligns across 7 bases. Germline V CDR1 and CDR2: SGHTA, FQGNSA. The CDR3 runs to 15 residues. Losses at the gene ends were 6 bases for V and 5 bases for J; bases not matched to a gene: 10. In DNA, the CDR3 is TGTGCCAGCAGGTTGAGACAGGGATGGGATCAGCCCCAGCATTTT. Translated: CASRLRQGWDQPQHF.

This clone was recorded only once. The chain carries TRBV3-1 (or the pseudogene TRBV3-2) and TRBJ1-3; weak D call: TRBD1 (5 bases). The V gene lost 1 base and the J gene lost 10 bases, with 11 bases spanning the gap. This CDR3 is built from 13 residues. Germline V gives CDR1 LGHDT, CDR2 YNNKEL (reference sequence). Here the CDR3 reads CASSQVTGGTIYF. As DNA, the CDR3 is TGTGCCAGCAGCCAAGTAACAGGAGGGACCATATATTTT.

V gene TRBV30 combines with J gene TRBJ2-5, with D perhaps matching TRBD2 (5 bases). V was pared by 2 bases and J by 2 bases, with 12 bases between. The CDR3 length is 14 residues. The germline CDR1 and CDR2 sequences are GTSNPN and SVGIG (reference sequence). The CDR3 loop reads CAWSPRTAQETQYF. Here the CDR3 DNA reads TGTGCCTGGAGTCCTCGGACTGCACAAGAGACCCAGTACTTC. The full variable domain, rest sourced from reference TRBV30 and TRBJ2-5, is SQTIHQWPATLVQPVGSPLSLECTVEGTSNPNLYWYRQAAGRGLQLLFYSVGIGQISSEVPQNLSASRPQDRQFILSSKKLLLSDSGFYLCAWSPRTAQETQYFGPGTRLLVL.